What follows are 14 T cell receptor beta chains derived from one specimen sequenced in a study of cytomegalovirus exposure and HLA in healthy donors. With 60 Vbeta and 13 Jbeta primers, the PCR was carried out. Data came from immunoSEQ multiplex PCR; TCRdb stores just in-frame clones and leaves some out. In the table there are 150,000 to 200,000 clones, 70% to 90% of which are singletons. The sequenced sample was PBMCs. The receptors come from a man aged 18 to 35 in good health and CMV-seropositive.

The chain links TRBV11-3 to TRBJ1-1; TRBD1 might be the D (6 bases). The germline gives CDR1 SGHNT, CDR2 YENEEA. This CDR3 has 15 amino acids. V lost 5 bases, J lost 0 bases, and 13 bases lay in between. CDR3 loop: CASSVGGAMNTEAFF. The CDR3 DNA follows: TGTGCCAGCAGCGTGGGGGGGGCCATGAACACTGAAGCTTTCTTT.

The J gene is TRBJ1-2, the V gene TRBV18, with TRBD1 as a possible D gene (5 bases). V was pared by 2 bases and J by 6 bases, with 13 bases between. From germline, CDR1 is KGHSH and CDR2 LQKENI. The CDR3 length is 14 residues. CDR3 bases: TGTGCCAGCTCACCAAAGCCAGGGCCTGATGGCTACACCTTC. This encodes CASSPKPGPDGYTF.

This sequence joins TRBV5-1 and TRBJ2-1; 14 nucleotides line up with TRBD2. V lost 4 bases to trimming and J lost 8 bases; unmatched junction nucleotides: 5. Germline-derived CDR1 and CDR2 are SGHRS and YFSETQ. This CDR3 is 15 amino acids long. CDR3 amino acids: CASSPGLAGDDEQFF. CDR3 bases: TGCGCCAGCAGCCCGGGACTAGCGGGGGATGATGAGCAGTTCTTC.

The J gene is TRBJ2-1, the V gene TRBV20-1, with D possibly being TRBD1 (6 bases). The CDR3 runs to 10 residues. CDR1 is DFQATT and CDR2 is SNEGSKA in the germline V gene (reference sequence). With 6 bases removed from V and 8 bases from J, the gap between germline ends came to 8 bases. The CDR3: CSAQGHEQFF. In DNA, the CDR3 is TGCAGTGCGCAGGGGCATGAGCAGTTCTTC.

The gene calls are TRBV7-6 and TRBJ1-1, with D maybe TRBD1 (6 bases). Germline CDR1 is SGHVS and CDR2 is FNYEAQ. The V and J ends lost 5 bases and 4 bases respectively, with 14 bases between them. This CDR3 has 14 amino acids. CDR3 region: CASSPTGPRTEAFF. CDR3 DNA: TGTGCCAGCAGCCCCACAGGGCCGCGCACTGAAGCTTTCTTT. The complete variable domain, with remaining parts taken from reference TRBV7-6 and TRBJ1-1, reads GAGVSQSPRYKVTKRGQDVALRCDPISGHVSLYWYRQALGQGPEFLTYFNYEAQQDKSGLPNDRFSAERPEGSISTLTIQRTEQRDSAMYRCASSPTGPRTEAFFGQGTRLTVV.

The chain carries TRBV6-1 and TRBJ1-6; 7 bases are a match to TRBD1. This CDR3 has 13 residues. V was pared by 7 bases and J by 8 bases, with 5 bases of the junction left unmatched. Germline V gives CDR1 MNHNS, CDR2 SASEGT. This CDR3 is CASTRDSYSPLHF. Here the CDR3 DNA reads TGTGCCAGCACCCGGGACAGTTATTCACCCCTCCACTTT.

The V call is TRBV27, the J call TRBJ1-1, with 7 bases aligning to TRBD1. Germline CDR1 is MNHEY and CDR2 is SMNVEV (reference sequence). Unmatched junction bases numbered 4, after V lost 5 bases and J lost 1 base. The CDR3 spans 14 residues. The CDR3 loop reads CASSTQGGNTEAFF. CDR3 sequence (DNA): TGTGCCAGCAGTACCCAGGGGGGGAACACTGAAGCTTTCTTT.

This sequence joins TRBV15 and TRBJ1-2; no definite D call. V lost 5 bases and J 2 bases, leaving 12 bases between the germline ends. Germline V gene lookup returns CDR1 LNHNV and CDR2 YYDKDF (reference sequence). This CDR3 has 14 residues. The CDR3 spells CATSPDPGNYGYTF. In DNA, the CDR3 is TGTGCCACCAGCCCCGATCCGGGAAACTATGGCTACACCTTC. Complete variable domain (other parts from reference TRBV15 and TRBJ1-2): DAMVIQNPRYQVTQFGKPVTLSCSQTLNHNVMYWYQQKSSQAPKLLFHYYDKDFNNEADTPDNFQSRRPNTSFCFLDIRSPGLGDTAMYLCATSPDPGNYGYTFGSGTRLTVV.

The genes are TRBV19 and TRBJ1-1, with D perhaps TRBD1 (6 bases). Germline-derived CDR1 and CDR2 are LNHDA and SQIVND (reference sequence). The CDR3 totals 15 residues. V was clipped by 1 base and J by 0 bases, with 9 bases between them. CDR3 coding DNA: TGTGCCAGTAGTATAGCAGGGGAGATGAACACTGAAGCTTTCTTT. This gives the protein CASSIAGEMNTEAFF.

The rearrangement uses TRBV6-5 and TRBJ1-6; D may be TRBD1 (6 bases). The CDR3 loop spans 9 amino acids. The germline V gene encodes CDR1 MNHEY and CDR2 SVGAGI. V dropped 11 bases and J dropped 15 bases, with 11 bases sitting between them. The CDR3 loop reads CAVRDNLHF. The CDR3 DNA sequence: TGTGCCGTTCGGGACAACCTCCACTTT.

The chain has TRBV5-6 and TRBJ1-5; tentatively, D is TRBD1 (6 bases). The V gene's germline CDR1 is SGHDT and CDR2 YYEEEE. The CDR3 runs to 16 residues. The V end lost 0 bases, the J end lost 5 bases, and 15 bases lay between the germline ends. The CDR3 DNA sequence: TGTGCCAGCAGCTTGGCCATTACAGGGAAAGATCAGCCCCAGCATTTT. It yields the protein CASSLAITGKDQPQHF. The variable domain in full, completed from reference TRBV5-6 and TRBJ1-5, reads DAGVTQSPTHLIKTRGQQVTLRCSPKSGHDTVSWYQQALGQGPQFIFQYYEEEERQRGNFPDRFSGHQFPNYSSELNVNALLLGDSALYLCASSLAITGKDQPQHFGDGTRLSIL.

This chain uses TRBV6-5 with TRBJ1-1, with no clear D. V lost 5 bases and J 5 bases, leaving 9 bases between the germline ends. Per germline, CDR1 MNHEY and CDR2 SVGAGI. The CDR3 consists of 12 residues. CDR3 sequence: CASSPSSTEAFF. The CDR3 DNA follows: TGTGCCAGCAGTCCCTCGAGTACTGAAGCTTTCTTT.

The V and J genes are TRBV7-2 and TRBJ2-7; 10 bases agree with TRBD1. The CDR3 has 19 amino acids. Germline V gives CDR1 SGHTA, CDR2 FQGNSA. V gave up 5 bases and J gave up 1 base; unmatched junction bases: 17. CDR3 sequence: CASSRTGTGVRVGSYEQYF. As DNA, the CDR3 is TGTGCCAGCAGCCGGACCGGGACAGGGGTACGTGTTGGGTCCTACGAGCAGTACTTC.

The chain joins TRBV5-1 to TRBJ2-7; 7 bases are a match to TRBD2. Germline values: CDR1 SGHRS, CDR2 YFSETQ. The J segment lost 7 bases and the V segment lost 4 bases, leaving 8 bases of the junction unmatched. CDR3 length equals 13 residues. CDR3 in amino acids: CASSGRAGGEQYF. CDR3 DNA: TGCGCCAGCAGCGGCCGGGCCGGGGGGGAGCAGTACTTC.